One sample yielded the 26 T cell receptor beta chains listed below, sequenced in a study of blood T cell repertoires in COVID-19. Measured with immunoSEQ multiplex PCR; TCRdb has only the in-frame clones, and not every one. The sample shows approximately 45,000 clones, about 88% of them seen only once. The specimen sequenced was peripheral blood. These receptors were taken from a man between 40 and 49 years old with active COVID-19.

The CDR3 region is CASSFNVGGRTEAFF. DNA of the CDR3: TGTGCCAGCAGCTTCAACGTGGGGGGACGGACTGAAGCTTTCTTT. The J gene is TRBJ1-1, the V gene TRBV7-9; the D gene is possibly TRBD1 (5 bases). Germline lookup yields CDR1 SEHNR and CDR2 FQNEAQ (reference sequence). The CDR3 totals 15 residues. V was shortened by 3 bases and J by 5 bases, with 16 bases between the two germline ends.

This clone was seen a single time. The V call is TRBV30, the J call TRBJ1-3; 7 nucleotides agree with TRBD1. V trimming: 0 bases; J trimming: 0 bases; junction bases outside the gene matches: 5. CDR1 and CDR2 from the germline V gene are GTSNPN and SVGIG (reference sequence). This CDR3 spans 16 amino acids. Here the CDR3 DNA reads TGTGCCTGGAGTGTACAAAGACAGGGCTCTGGAAACACCATATATTTT. It codes for CAWSVQRQGSGNTIYF.

This clone was seen many times. The chain couples TRBV27 to TRBJ2-5, with TRBD1 matching over 10 bases. This CDR3 has 16 amino acids. The V gene's germline CDR1 is MNHEY and CDR2 SMNVEV (reference sequence). Trimming at V came to 7 bases and at J to 5 bases, leaving 13 bases not matched to a gene. CDR3 nucleotides: TGTGCCAGCAAATTACTGACAGGGGGCTTGGGGGAGACCCAGTACTTC. Amino acid sequence: CASKLLTGGLGETQYF.

The gene calls are TRBV10-3 and TRBJ2-2; no clear D. There are 12 residues in the CDR3. The ends were cut back, 6 bases at V and 5 bases at J, with 7 bases in the middle. Germline V gene data show CDR1 as ENHRY and CDR2 as SYGVKD. DNA for the CDR3: TGTGCCATCAGGCAGACTACCGGGGAGCTGTTTTTT. It yields the protein CAIRQTTGELFF.

This clone was observed once. The chain uses TRBV7-8 and TRBJ1-6; tentative D call: TRBD1 (6 bases). Deletions cut 1 base from V and 9 bases from J, with 16 bases between. This CDR3 has 16 amino acids. Per the germline V gene, CDR1 is SGHVS and CDR2 is FQNEAQ. CDR3 sequence (DNA): TGTGCCAGCAGCTTAGAAGAGGGACACATGACTTCACCCCTCCACTTT. Protein: CASSLEEGHMTSPLHF.

This clone was found once. The V call is TRBV5-3, the J call TRBJ2-1; D possibly corresponds to TRBD2 (6 bases). TRBV5-3 is flagged as an ORF with uncertain function. CDR3 length: 13 amino acids. Trimming cost V 0 bases and J 6 bases, with 7 bases left between them. CDR3 sequence (DNA): TGTGCCAGAAGCTTGGCGCGGGGCAATGAGCAGTTCTTC. Its protein product is CARSLARGNEQFF.

The chain recombines TRBV11-2 with TRBJ2-4; tentatively, D is TRBD2 (5 bases). Germline CDR1 is SGHAT and CDR2 is FQNNGV. The CDR3 is made up of 15 amino acids. The germline V and J ends were trimmed by 8 bases and 5 bases, with 19 bases remaining between them. CDR3 in amino acids: CASRGLRTRENIQYF. In DNA, the CDR3 is TGTGCCAGCCGTGGTCTTCGTACTAGGGAAAACATTCAGTACTTC. The full variable domain, completed using reference TRBV11-2 and TRBJ2-4, is EAGVAQSPRYKIIEKRQSVAFWCNPISGHATLYWYQQILGQGPKLLIQFQNNGVVDDSQLPKDRFSAERLKGVDSTLKIQPAKLEDSAVYLCASRGLRTRENIQYFGAGTRLSVL.

The V and J genes are TRBV5-6 and TRBJ2-3, with TRBD2 matching over 12 bases. The V and J ends lost 4 bases and 3 bases, in that order; junction bases with no gene match: 9. The length of the CDR3 is 17 residues. CDR1 is SGHDT and CDR2 is YYEEEE in the germline V gene. The CDR3 DNA reads as TGTGCCAGCAGCCGTCGACTAGCGGGAGATGGGACAGATACGCAGTATTTT. Its translation: CASSRRLAGDGTDTQYF.

Of note for this clone: The junction departs from germline at one end; a sequencing error may be responsible. The sample has other DNA sequences that encode this CDR3 too. The CDR3 loop reads CASSPLSGTKGGYGYTF. CDR3 nucleotide sequence: TGTGCCAGCAGCCCCCTATCCGGGACGAAAGGGGGCTATGGCTACACCTTT. V and J are TRBV3-1 (or the pseudogene TRBV3-2) and TRBJ1-2, with 7 bases identical to TRBD1. Per germline, CDR1 LGHDT and CDR2 YNNKEL (reference sequence). The CDR3 contains 17 residues.

The J gene is TRBJ2-3, the V gene TRBV5-1; the match to TRBD1 covers 8 bases. This CDR3 has 13 residues. Trimming took 5 bases from V and 3 from J; bases not matched to a gene: 2. The germline gives CDR1 SGHRS, CDR2 YFSETQ. The DNA for the CDR3 is TGCGCCAGCAGTGGACAGGGAACAGATACGCAGTATTTT. Amino acids: CASSGQGTDTQYF.

The V call is TRBV5-1, the J call TRBJ1-3; TRBD1 might be the D (5 bases). The V end lost 0 bases, the J end lost 4 bases, and 14 bases lay between the germline ends. This CDR3 spans 16 amino acids. The V gene's germline CDR1 is SGHRS and CDR2 YFSETQ. CDR3 DNA sequence: TGCGCCAGCAGCTTGGCGGGTTCAGGGCCCGGAAACACCATATATTTT. This translates into CASSLAGSGPGNTIYF. Supplemented by reference TRBV5-1 and TRBJ1-3, the full variable domain reads KAGVTQTPRYLIKTRGQQVTLSCSPISGHRSVSWYQQTPGQGLQFLFEYFSETQRNKGNFPGRFSGRQFSNSRSEMNVSTLELGDSALYLCASSLAGSGPGNTIYFGEGSWLTVV.

V is TRBV3-1 (or the pseudogene TRBV3-2) and J is TRBJ2-7, with D possibly being TRBD2 (6 bases). Germline loops: CDR1 LGHDT, CDR2 YNNKEL (reference sequence). The CDR3 totals 14 residues. Trimming took off 3 bases at V and 7 bases at J, with 16 bases between the two ends. This CDR3 reads CASSQSRWGEEQYF. The CDR3 region has the DNA TGTGCCAGCAGCCAGTCTCGGTGGGGGGAAGAGCAGTACTTC.

The chain links TRBV5-1 to TRBJ1-1; no clear D. Trimming took 3 bases from V and 7 from J, leaving 16 bases between them. The germline gives CDR1 SGHRS, CDR2 YFSETQ. The CDR3 extends over 14 amino acids. The CDR3 region has the DNA TGCGCCAGCAGCTCCCCCGGCGGGCGCGGTGAAGCTTTCTTT. This gives the protein CASSSPGGRGEAFF.

This chain links TRBV7-3 with TRBJ2-1, with a weak D call TRBD2 (6 bases). Trimming took off 6 bases at V and 9 bases at J, with 21 bases between the two ends. This CDR3 is built from 15 residues. Germline V CDR1 and CDR2: SGHTA, FQGTGA. The DNA for the CDR3 is TGTGCCAGCAGGTCCTCCGGAGGGCGGGGTCTTGAGCAGTTCTTC. It codes for CASRSSGGRGLEQFF. Variable domain in full (rest from reference TRBV7-3 and TRBJ2-1): GAGVSQTPSNKVTEKGKYVELRCDPISGHTALYWYRQSLGQGPEFLIYFQGTGAADDSGLPNDRFFAVRPEGSVSTLKIQRTERGDSAVYLCASRSSGGRGLEQFFGPGTRLTVL.

The chain has TRBV11-2 and TRBJ1-1; no definite D call. This CDR3 has 14 amino acids. Per germline, CDR1 SGHAT and CDR2 FQNNGV. V was clipped by 4 bases and J by 3 bases, with 12 bases between them. CDR3 sequence reads: CASSYLVRYTEAFF. The CDR3 nucleotides are TGTGCCAGCAGCTACTTAGTCCGATACACTGAAGCTTTCTTT.

This clone was found once. The CDR3 DNA reads as TGTGCCAGCAGCCAAGCGGACAGGGTCGAAGCTTTCTTT. Translating gives CASSQADRVEAFF. The rearrangement joins TRBV4-2 to TRBJ1-1; TRBD1 matches 8 bases. Germline CDR1 and CDR2: LGHNA and YNFKEQ. Trimming cost V 1 base and J 8 bases; bases outside gene matches: 3. The CDR3 has 13 amino acids.

The chain is built from TRBV28 and TRBJ1-3, with D perhaps matching TRBD1 (5 bases). This CDR3 is built from 14 residues. Looked up from germline, CDR1 is MDHEN and CDR2 is SYDVKM. Trimming stripped 5 bases from V and 3 bases from J, with 11 bases between. The DNA for the CDR3 is TGTGCCAGCAGTGTGGGGGGGGGTGGAAACACCATATATTTT. As protein: CASSVGGGGNTIYF.

This clone was seen just once. The chain joins TRBV4-1 to TRBJ1-2; D may be TRBD1 (5 bases). The CDR3 consists of 13 residues. The germline gives CDR1 MGHRA, CDR2 YSYEKL. The germline V and J ends were trimmed by 0 bases and 5 bases, with 7 bases remaining between them. CDR3 sequence reads: CASSQDPGYGYTF. The CDR3 nucleotides are TGCGCCAGCAGCCAAGATCCAGGGTATGGCTACACCTTC.

The chain is built from TRBV9 and TRBJ2-1, with D tentatively TRBD2 (5 bases). V lost 5 bases and J 1 base, leaving 10 bases between the germline ends. The germline CDR1 and CDR2 sequences are SGDLS and YYNGEE. The CDR3 is 14 residues long. The CDR3 DNA reads as TGTGCCAGCAGTAACACGGGGTCCTACAATGAGCAGTTCTTC. Translating it yields CASSNTGSYNEQFF.

This chain uses TRBV28 with TRBJ1-6, with 8 bases that match TRBD1. Germline loops: CDR1 MDHEN, CDR2 SYDVKM. Germline trimming cut 3 bases from V and 8 bases from J; bases unmatched to any gene: 6. This CDR3 contains 15 residues. The CDR3 loop reads CASSLSGGAHSPLHF. CDR3 DNA: TGTGCCAGCAGTTTGTCAGGGGGCGCGCATTCACCCCTCCACTTT.

The V call is TRBV27, the J call TRBJ2-7; perhaps TRBD2 as D (5 bases). This CDR3 region has 12 residues. V gave up 4 bases and J gave up 3 bases, with 7 bases separating them. The germline CDR1 and CDR2 sequences are MNHEY and SMNVEV (reference sequence). The CDR3 spells CASSSGSYEQYF. DNA of the CDR3: TGTGCCAGCAGTTCTGGGAGCTACGAGCAGTACTTC.

CDR3 in DNA: TGTGCCAGCAGTAGACAGGGGAACACCGGGGAGCTGTTTTTT. Amino acids: CASSRQGNTGELFF. The chain links TRBV6-5 to TRBJ2-2; TRBD1 matches at 7 bases. The CDR3 extends over 14 amino acids. Germline V gene data show CDR1 as MNHEY and CDR2 as SVGAGI. V shed 5 bases, J shed 1 base, and the junction held 1 base outside the gene matches.

V gene TRBV27 combines with J gene TRBJ1-1; D remains unclear. This CDR3 spans 14 amino acids. Germline assignment: CDR1 MNHEY and CDR2 SMNVEV (reference sequence). Trimming removed 6 bases from V and 4 bases from J, with 15 bases in between. For the CDR3, the DNA is TGTGCCAGCAGCTCTTTATTCAGAGGCACTGAAGCTTTCTTT. Amino acids: CASSSLFRGTEAFF.

The J gene is TRBJ2-7, the V gene TRBV25-1, with 9 bases that match TRBD1. Trimming cost V 5 bases and J 6 bases; bases outside gene matches: 11. CDR3 length: 15 residues. Germline lookup yields CDR1 MGHDK and CDR2 SYGVNS. The CDR3 DNA follows: TGTGCCAGCAGTCGAACGGGACAGGGTTACGGCGAGCAGTACTTC. It specifies CASSRTGQGYGEQYF.

A few counts support this clone. J is TRBJ2-7 and V is TRBV20-1; 9 nucleotides match TRBD1. The CDR3 totals 15 residues. V lost 4 bases to trimming and J lost 1 base; unmatched junction nucleotides: 8. CDR1 DFQATT and CDR2 SNEGSKA come from the germline V gene (reference sequence). Here the CDR3 reads CSANDRDRASYEQYF. The CDR3 DNA reads as TGCAGTGCTAATGACCGGGACAGGGCGTCCTACGAGCAGTACTTC.

V and J are TRBV11-2 and TRBJ2-5; TRBD1 matches at 9 bases. The trim removed 3 bases at V and 5 bases at J, leaving 13 bases unmatched. The CDR3 runs 17 residues. CDR1 and CDR2 from the germline V gene are SGHAT and FQNNGV. CDR3 loop: CASSLYSVGTGLETQYF. CDR3 in DNA: TGTGCCAGCAGCTTGTATTCGGTGGGGACAGGGCTGGAGACCCAGTACTTC.